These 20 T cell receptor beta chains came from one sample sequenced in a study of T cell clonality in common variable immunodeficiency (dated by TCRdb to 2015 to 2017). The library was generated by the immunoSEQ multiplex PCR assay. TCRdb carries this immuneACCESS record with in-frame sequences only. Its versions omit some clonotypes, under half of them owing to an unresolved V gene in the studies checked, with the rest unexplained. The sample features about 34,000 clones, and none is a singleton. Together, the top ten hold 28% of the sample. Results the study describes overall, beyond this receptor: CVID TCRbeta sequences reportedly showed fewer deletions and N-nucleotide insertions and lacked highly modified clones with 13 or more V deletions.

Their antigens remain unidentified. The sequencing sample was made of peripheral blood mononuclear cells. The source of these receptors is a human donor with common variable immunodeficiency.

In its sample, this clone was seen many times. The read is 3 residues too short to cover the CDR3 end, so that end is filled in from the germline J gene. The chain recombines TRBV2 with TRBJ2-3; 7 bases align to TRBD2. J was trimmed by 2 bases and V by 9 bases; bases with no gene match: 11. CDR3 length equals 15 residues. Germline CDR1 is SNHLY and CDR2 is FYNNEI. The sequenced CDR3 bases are TGTGCCAGTGCGGGGACTACAACGAACACAGATACG. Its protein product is CASAGTTTNTDT. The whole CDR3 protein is CASAGTTTNTDTQYF.

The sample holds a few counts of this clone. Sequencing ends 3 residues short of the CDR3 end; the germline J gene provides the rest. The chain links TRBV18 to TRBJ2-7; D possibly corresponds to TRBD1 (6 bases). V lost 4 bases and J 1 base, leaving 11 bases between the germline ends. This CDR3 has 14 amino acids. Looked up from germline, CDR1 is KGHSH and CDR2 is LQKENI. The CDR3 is CASSLHQGSYEQYF. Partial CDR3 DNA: TGTGCCAGCTCACTTCATCAGGGGTCCTACGAG.

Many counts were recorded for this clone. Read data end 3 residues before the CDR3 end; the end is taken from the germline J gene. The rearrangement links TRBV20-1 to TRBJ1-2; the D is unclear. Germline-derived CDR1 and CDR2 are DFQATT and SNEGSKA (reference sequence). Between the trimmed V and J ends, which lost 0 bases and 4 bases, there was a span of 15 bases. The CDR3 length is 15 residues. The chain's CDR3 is CSARDSQPYTYGYTF. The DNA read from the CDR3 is TGCAGTGCTAGAGATTCACAGCCATACACCTATGGC.

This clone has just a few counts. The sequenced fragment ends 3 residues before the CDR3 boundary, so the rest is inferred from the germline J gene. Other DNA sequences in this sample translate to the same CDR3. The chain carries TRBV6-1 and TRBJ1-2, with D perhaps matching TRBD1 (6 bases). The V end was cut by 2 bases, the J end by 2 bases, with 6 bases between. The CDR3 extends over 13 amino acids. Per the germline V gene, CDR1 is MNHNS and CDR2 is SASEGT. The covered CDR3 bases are TGTGCCAGCAGTGAACAGGGGAACTATGGC. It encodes CASSEQGNYG. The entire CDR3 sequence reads CASSEQGNYGYTF.

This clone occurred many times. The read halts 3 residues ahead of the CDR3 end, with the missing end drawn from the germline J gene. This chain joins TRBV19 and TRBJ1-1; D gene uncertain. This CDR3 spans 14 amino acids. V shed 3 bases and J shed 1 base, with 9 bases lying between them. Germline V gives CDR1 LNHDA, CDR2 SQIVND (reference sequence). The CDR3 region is CASSMRLQNTEAFF. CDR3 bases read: TGTGCCAGTAGTATGAGGTTACAGAACACTGAA. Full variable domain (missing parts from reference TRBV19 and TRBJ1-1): DGGITQSPKYLFRKEGQNVTLSCEQNLNHDAMYWYRQDPGQGLRLIYYSQIVNDFQKGDIAEGYSVSREKKESFPLTVTSAQKNPTAFYLCASSMRLQNTEAFFGQGTRLTVV.

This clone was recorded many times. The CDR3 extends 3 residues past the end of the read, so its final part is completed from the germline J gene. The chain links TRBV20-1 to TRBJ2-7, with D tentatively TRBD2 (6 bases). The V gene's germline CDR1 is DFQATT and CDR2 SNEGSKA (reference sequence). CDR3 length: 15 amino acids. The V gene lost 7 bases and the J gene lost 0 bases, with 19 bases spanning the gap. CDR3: CSVLSPGLVSYEQYF. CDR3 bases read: TGCAGTGTCCTATCGCCGGGACTCGTCTCCTACGAG.

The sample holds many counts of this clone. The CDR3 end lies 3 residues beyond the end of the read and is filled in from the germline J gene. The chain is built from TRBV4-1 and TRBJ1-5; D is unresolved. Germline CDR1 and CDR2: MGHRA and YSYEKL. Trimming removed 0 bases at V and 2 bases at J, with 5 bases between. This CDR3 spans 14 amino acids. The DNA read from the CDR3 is TGCGCCAGCAGCCAAGATTCGGGCAATCAGCCC. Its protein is CASSQDSGNQP. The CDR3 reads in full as CASSQDSGNQPQHF.

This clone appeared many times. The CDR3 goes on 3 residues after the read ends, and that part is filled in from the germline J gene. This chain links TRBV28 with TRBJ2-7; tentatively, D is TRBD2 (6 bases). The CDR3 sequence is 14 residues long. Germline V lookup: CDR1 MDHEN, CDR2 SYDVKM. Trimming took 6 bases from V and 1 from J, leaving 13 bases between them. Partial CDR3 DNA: TGTGCCAGCAGGCGCCTGCGGGGATCCTACGAG. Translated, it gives CASRRLRGSYE. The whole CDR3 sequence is CASRRLRGSYEQYF.

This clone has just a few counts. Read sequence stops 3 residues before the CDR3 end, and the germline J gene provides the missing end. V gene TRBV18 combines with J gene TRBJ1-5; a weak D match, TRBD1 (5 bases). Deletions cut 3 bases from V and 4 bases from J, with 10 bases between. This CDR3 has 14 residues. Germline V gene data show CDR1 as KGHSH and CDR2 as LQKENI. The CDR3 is CASSPVRVNQPQHF. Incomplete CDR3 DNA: TGTGCCAGCTCACCCGTCAGGGTGAATCAGCCC.

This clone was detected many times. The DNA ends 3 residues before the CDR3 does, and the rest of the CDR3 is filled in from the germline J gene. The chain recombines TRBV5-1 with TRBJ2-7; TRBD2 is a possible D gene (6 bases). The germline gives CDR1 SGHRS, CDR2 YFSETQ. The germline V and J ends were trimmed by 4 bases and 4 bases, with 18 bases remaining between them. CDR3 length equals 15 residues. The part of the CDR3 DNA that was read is TGCGCCAGCAGCAACTGGGACTCCCGGGCATACGAG. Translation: CASSNWDSRAYE. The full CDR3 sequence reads CASSNWDSRAYEQYF.

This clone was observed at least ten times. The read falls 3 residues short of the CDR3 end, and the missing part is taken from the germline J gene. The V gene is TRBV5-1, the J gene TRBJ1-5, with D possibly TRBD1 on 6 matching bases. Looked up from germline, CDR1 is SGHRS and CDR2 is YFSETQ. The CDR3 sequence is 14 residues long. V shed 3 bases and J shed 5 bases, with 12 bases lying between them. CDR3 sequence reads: CASSSGTLDQPQHF. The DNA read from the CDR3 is TGCGCCAGCAGCTCGGGGACACTTGATCAGCCC. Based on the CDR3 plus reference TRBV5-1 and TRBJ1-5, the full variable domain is KAGVTQTPRYLIKTRGQQVTLSCSPISGHRSVSWYQQTPGQGLQFLFEYFSETQRNKGNFPGRFSGRQFSNSRSEMNVSTLELGDSALYLCASSSGTLDQPQHFGDGTRLSIL.

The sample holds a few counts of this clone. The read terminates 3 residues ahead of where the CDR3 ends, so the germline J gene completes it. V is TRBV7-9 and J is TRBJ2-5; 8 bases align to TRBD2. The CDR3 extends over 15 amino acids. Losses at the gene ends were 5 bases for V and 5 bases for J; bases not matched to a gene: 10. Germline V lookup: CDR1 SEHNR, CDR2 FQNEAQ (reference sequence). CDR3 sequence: CASSPPASGGETQYF. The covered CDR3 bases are TGTGCCAGCAGCCCCCCGGCCTCGGGGGGGGAGACC. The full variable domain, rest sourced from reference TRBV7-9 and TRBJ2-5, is DTGVSQNPRHKITKRGQNVTFRCDPISEHNRLYWYRQTLGQGPEFLTYFQNEAQLEKSRLLSDRFSAERPKGSFSTLEIQRTEQGDSAMYLCASSPPASGGETQYFGPGTRLLVL.

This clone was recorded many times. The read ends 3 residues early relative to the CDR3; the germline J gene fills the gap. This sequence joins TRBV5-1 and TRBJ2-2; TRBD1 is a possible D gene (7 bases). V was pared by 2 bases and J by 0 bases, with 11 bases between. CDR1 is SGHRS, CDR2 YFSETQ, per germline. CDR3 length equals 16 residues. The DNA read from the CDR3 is TGCGCCAGCAGCTTACGCGGGACAGCGAACACCGGGGAG. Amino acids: CASSLRGTANTGE. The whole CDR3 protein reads CASSLRGTANTGELFF.

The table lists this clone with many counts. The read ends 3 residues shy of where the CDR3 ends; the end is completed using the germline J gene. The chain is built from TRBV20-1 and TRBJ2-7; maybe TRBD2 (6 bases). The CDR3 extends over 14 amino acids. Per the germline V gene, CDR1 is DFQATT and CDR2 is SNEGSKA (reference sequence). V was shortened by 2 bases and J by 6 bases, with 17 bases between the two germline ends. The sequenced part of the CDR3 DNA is TGCAGTGCTAGATTAATAGCGGCAAACCTCGAG. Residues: CSARLIAANLE. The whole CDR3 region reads CSARLIAANLEQYF.

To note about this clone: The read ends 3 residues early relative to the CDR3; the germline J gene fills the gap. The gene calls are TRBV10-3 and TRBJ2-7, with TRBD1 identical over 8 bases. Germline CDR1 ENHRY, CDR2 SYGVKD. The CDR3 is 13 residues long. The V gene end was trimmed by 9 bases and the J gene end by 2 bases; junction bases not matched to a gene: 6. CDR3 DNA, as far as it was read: TGTGCCATAAGACAGGGGACGACCTACGAG. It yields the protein CAIRQGTTYE. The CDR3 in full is CAIRQGTTYEQYF.

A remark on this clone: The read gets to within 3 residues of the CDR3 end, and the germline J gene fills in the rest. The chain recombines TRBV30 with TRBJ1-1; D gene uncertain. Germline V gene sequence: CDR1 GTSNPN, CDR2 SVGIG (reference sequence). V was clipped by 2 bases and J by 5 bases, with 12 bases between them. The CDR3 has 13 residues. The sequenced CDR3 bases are TGTGCCTGGAGTTTAATGGGCGGGACTGAA. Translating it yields CAWSLMGGTE. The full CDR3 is CAWSLMGGTEAFF.

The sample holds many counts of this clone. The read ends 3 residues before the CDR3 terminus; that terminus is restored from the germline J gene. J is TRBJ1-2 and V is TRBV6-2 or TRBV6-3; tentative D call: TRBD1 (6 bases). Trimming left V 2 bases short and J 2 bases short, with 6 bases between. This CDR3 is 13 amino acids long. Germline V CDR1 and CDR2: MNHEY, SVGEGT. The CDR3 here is CASSYGQNYGYTF. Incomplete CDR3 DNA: TGTGCCAGCAGTTACGGACAGAACTATGGC.

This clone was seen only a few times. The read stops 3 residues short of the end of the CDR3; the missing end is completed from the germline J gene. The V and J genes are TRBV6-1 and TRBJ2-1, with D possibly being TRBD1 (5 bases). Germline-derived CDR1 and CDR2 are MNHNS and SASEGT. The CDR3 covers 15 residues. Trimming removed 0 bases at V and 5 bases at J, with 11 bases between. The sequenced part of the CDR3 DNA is TGTGCCAGCAGTGAAGCCGACAGTTCGCACAATGAG. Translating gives CASSEADSSHNE. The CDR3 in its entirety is CASSEADSSHNEQFF.

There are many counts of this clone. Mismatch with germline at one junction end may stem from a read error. Here the CDR3 reads CSAGETSGTSTDTQYF. The sequenced part of the CDR3 DNA is TGCAGTGCTGGAGAGACTAGCGGGACTAGCACAGATACG. The chain joins TRBV20-1 to TRBJ2-3; TRBD2 aligns across 11 bases. The CDR3 extends 3 residues past the end of the read, so its final part is completed from the germline J gene. Looked up from germline, CDR1 is DFQATT and CDR2 is SNEGSKA (reference sequence). This CDR3 has 16 amino acids.

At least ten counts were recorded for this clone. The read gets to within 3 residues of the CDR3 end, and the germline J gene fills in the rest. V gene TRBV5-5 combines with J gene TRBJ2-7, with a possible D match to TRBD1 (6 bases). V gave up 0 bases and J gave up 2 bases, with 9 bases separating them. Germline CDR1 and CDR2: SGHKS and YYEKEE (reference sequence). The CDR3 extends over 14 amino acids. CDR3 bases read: TGTGCCAGCAGCTTGGCGGACAGCCCCTACGAG. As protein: CASSLADSPYE. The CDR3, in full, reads CASSLADSPYEQYF.